The clone carrying this T cell receptor beta chain appeared once. The antigen remains undetermined. These data are taken from a study of cytomegalovirus exposure and HLA in healthy donors. Study background: HLA-typed donors were the source of about 90 million unique TCRs held in an early data release. Genetic ancestry analysis placed about 84% of the 300 to 400 donors that were genotyped in the Caucasian-associated cluster. Study-level findings and limits: Researchers counted 164 TCR beta chains as cytomegalovirus-associated. The authors later found most CMV-associated TCR beta chains appeared HLA-restricted.

Both 60 Vbeta primers and 13 Jbeta primers went into the PCR. Libraries were prepared by immunoSEQ multiplex PCR; TCRdb keeps only in-frame clonotypes and omits some of them. This sample has some 140,000 clones, with over 65% found just once. The TCR sequence derives from a man aged 25-45 years in good health and CMV-seronegative. The sample consisted of PBMCs.

The CDR3 DNA is TGTGCCAGCAGCCCAGGACAGGGGGCTTCCTACGAGCAGTACTTC. It translates to CASSPGQGASYEQYF. The chain couples TRBV7-6 to TRBJ2-7, with TRBD1 matching over 11 bases. Germline CDR1 reads SGHVS; CDR2 reads FNYEAQ. This CDR3 contains 15 residues. Trimming removed 5 bases from V and 1 base from J; junction bases left unmatched: 4.